The sample holds a few counts of the clone carrying this T cell receptor beta chain. Unmatched junction bases numbered 6, after V lost 3 bases and J lost 4 bases. The CDR3 consists of 15 residues. Germline-derived CDR1 and CDR2 are SGHRS and YFSETQ. PCR involved 60 Vbeta and 13 Jbeta primers. Clones were read by immunoSEQ multiplex PCR, and TCRdb kept only the in-frame ones, dropping some. The data show over 60,000 clones, approximately 70% seen once. The data derive from a study of cytomegalovirus exposure and HLA in healthy donors. This sequence was found in a male donor in good health and CMV-seropositive. Material: PBMCs. The V and J genes are TRBV5-1 and TRBJ2-1; 8 nucleotides agree with TRBD1. CDR3: CASSSGTGLYNEQFF. The CDR3, as DNA: TGCGCCAGCAGCTCCGGGACAGGACTATACAATGAGCAGTTCTTC.